Listed below are T cell receptor beta chains from one sample, sequenced in a study of CD8 T cells in Susac syndrome. One entry per CDR3 protein, called by TCRdb with MiXCR from the immunoSEQ multiplex PCR reads. Seen here are under 200,000 distinct CDR3 sequences, roughly nine tenths observed once, and the top ten hold 0.087%. Sequenced sample: CD4+ T cells from PBMCs. These receptors were obtained from a human donor with Susac syndrome. CDR3s include the opening cysteine and the closing phenylalanine or tryptophan. A D gene is named only where the DNA matches it firmly. Only part of the rows carry a size: once, few, many, or a class if the clone is expanded.

v_call: TRBV15; clone_size: -; j_call: TRBJ2-3; d_call: -; cdr3_nt: TGTGCCACCAGCAGAGCTTACACAGATACGCAGTATTTT; cdr3_aa: CATSRAYTDTQYF
v_call: TRBV20-1; clone_size: -; j_call: TRBJ2-1; d_call: -; cdr3_nt: TGCAGTGCGGAGAGACTGATTACCCTCTCCTACAATGAGCAGTTCTTC; cdr3_aa: CSAERLITLSYNEQFF
v_call: TRBV24-1; clone_size: -; j_call: TRBJ2-7; d_call: -; cdr3_nt: TGTGCCACCAGTGCAAAGAGCTCCTACGAGCAGTACTTC; cdr3_aa: CATSAKSSYEQYF
v_call: TRBV5-1; clone_size: -; j_call: TRBJ1-1; d_call: -; cdr3_nt: TGCGCCAGCAGCTCCGGGGAATATTTAACTGAAGCTTTCTTT; cdr3_aa: CASSSGEYLTEAFF
v_call: TRBV6-6; clone_size: -; j_call: TRBJ1-1; d_call: -; cdr3_nt: TGTGCCAGCATGAGTGACGGCTTGAACACTGAAGCTTTCTTT; cdr3_aa: CASMSDGLNTEAFF
v_call: TRBV6-5; clone_size: -; j_call: TRBJ2-7; d_call: -; cdr3_nt: TGTGCCAGCAGTTACTCGAAACGGTCCACGGGTGAGCAGTACTTC; cdr3_aa: CASSYSKRSTGEQYF
v_call: TRBV27; clone_size: -; j_call: TRBJ1-6; d_call: -; cdr3_nt: TGTGCCAGCAGTTCTAGTGGGAACTATAATTCACCCCTCCACTTT; cdr3_aa: CASSSSGNYNSPLHF
v_call: TRBV28; clone_size: -; j_call: TRBJ2-7; d_call: -; cdr3_nt: TGTGCCAGCAGTTTACTGGGCAGAGGAGACTACGAGCAGTACTTC; cdr3_aa: CASSLLGRGDYEQYF
v_call: TRBV20-1; clone_size: -; j_call: TRBJ1-5; d_call: -; cdr3_nt: TGCAGTGCTTCTGACAGTGGGGTTGTTGTTCAGCCCCAGCATTTT; cdr3_aa: CSASDSGVVVQPQHF
v_call: TRBV28; clone_size: -; j_call: TRBJ2-7; d_call: TRBD1; cdr3_nt: TGTGCCAGCAGACAGGGGTCCTACGAGCAGTACTTC; cdr3_aa: CASRQGSYEQYF
v_call: TRBV6-6; clone_size: -; j_call: TRBJ1-2; d_call: -; cdr3_nt: TGTGCCAGCAGCTACGCAGGAGATGCTAACTATGGCTACACCTTC; cdr3_aa: CASSYAGDANYGYTF
v_call: TRBV3-1; clone_size: -; j_call: TRBJ1-3; d_call: -; cdr3_nt: TGTGCCAGCAGCCAAGGAGTCAGTGGCTCTGGAAACACCATATATTTT; cdr3_aa: CASSQGVSGSGNTIYF
v_call: TRBV3-1; clone_size: -; j_call: TRBJ1-2; d_call: -; cdr3_nt: TGTGCCAGCAGCCAAGATGGGGCAGGCTATGGCTACACCTTC; cdr3_aa: CASSQDGAGYGYTF
v_call: TRBV30; clone_size: -; j_call: TRBJ2-5; d_call: -; cdr3_nt: TGTGCCTGGAGTGTACGGGGGCCAGAGACCCAGTACTTC; cdr3_aa: CAWSVRGPETQYF
v_call: TRBV15; clone_size: -; j_call: TRBJ2-3; d_call: -; cdr3_nt: TGTGCCACCAGCAGAGATCTTAATACGCAGTATTTT; cdr3_aa: CATSRDLNTQYF
v_call: TRBV19; clone_size: -; j_call: TRBJ2-2; d_call: TRBD1; cdr3_nt: TGTGCCACCCTTGGACAGGGAGTTATTGGGGAGCTGTTTTTT; cdr3_aa: CATLGQGVIGELFF
v_call: TRBV15; clone_size: -; j_call: TRBJ2-1; d_call: TRBD2; cdr3_nt: TGTGCCACCAGCAGAGAGATGGGTAGCGGGAGGCGAAATGAGCAGTTCTTC; cdr3_aa: CATSREMGSGRRNEQFF
v_call: TRBV28; clone_size: -; j_call: TRBJ1-5; d_call: -; cdr3_nt: TGTGCCAGCAGTCCCTACGAAAATAGCAATCAGCCCCAGCATTTT; cdr3_aa: CASSPYENSNQPQHF
v_call: TRBV28; clone_size: -; j_call: TRBJ1-2; d_call: -; cdr3_nt: TGTGCCACTCGATTGGGCTATGGCTACACCTTC; cdr3_aa: CATRLGYGYTF
v_call: TRBV5-4; clone_size: -; j_call: TRBJ2-5; d_call: -; cdr3_nt: TGTGCCAGCAGCGGGCGAGGACTGGCAAAAGAGACCCAGTACTTC; cdr3_aa: CASSGRGLAKETQYF
v_call: TRBV28; clone_size: -; j_call: TRBJ2-3; d_call: TRBD2; cdr3_nt: TGTGCCAGCAGTTTCCCGGGACTAGCGGGGTCGGATACGCAGTATTTT; cdr3_aa: CASSFPGLAGSDTQYF
v_call: TRBV5-4; clone_size: -; j_call: TRBJ2-1; d_call: -; cdr3_nt: TGTGCCAGCAGCCAACAGACGCTGTACAATGAGCAGTTCTTC; cdr3_aa: CASSQQTLYNEQFF
v_call: TRBV9; clone_size: -; j_call: TRBJ1-2; d_call: -; cdr3_nt: TGTGCCAGCAGCGTAGACCCCGGGGGAGGCTACACCTTC; cdr3_aa: CASSVDPGGGYTF
v_call: TRBV19; clone_size: few; j_call: TRBJ1-4; d_call: -; cdr3_nt: TGTGCCAGTATGGGTTACAGGCAACTGTTTTTT; cdr3_aa: CASMGYRQLFF
v_call: TRBV18; clone_size: -; j_call: TRBJ2-7; d_call: TRBD2; cdr3_nt: TGTGCCAGCTCACCACTTGGTGGAAGGGCGGGAGTGACCTACGAGCAGTACTTC; cdr3_aa: CASSPLGGRAGVTYEQYF
v_call: TRBV12-3/TRBV12-4; clone_size: -; j_call: TRBJ1-2; d_call: -; cdr3_nt: TGTGCCAGCAGCACAGGGACCCATGGCTACACCTTC; cdr3_aa: CASSTGTHGYTF
v_call: TRBV20-1; clone_size: -; j_call: TRBJ2-7; d_call: TRBD2; cdr3_nt: TGCAGTGCTAGAGATCCTTGGGTAGCGGGAGGGCTCGAGCAGTACTTC; cdr3_aa: CSARDPWVAGGLEQYF
v_call: TRBV4-2; clone_size: -; j_call: TRBJ2-7; d_call: TRBD2; cdr3_nt: TGTGCCAGCAGCCAAGATACCGGCGGGAGCTCCTACGAGCAGTACTTC; cdr3_aa: CASSQDTGGSSYEQYF
v_call: TRBV5-1; clone_size: -; j_call: TRBJ2-2; d_call: -; cdr3_nt: TGCGCCAGCAGGCCACGGTCGTTCACCGGGGAGCTGTTTTTT; cdr3_aa: CASRPRSFTGELFF
v_call: TRBV19; clone_size: -; j_call: TRBJ1-4; d_call: -; cdr3_nt: TGTGCCAGTACCACAGGGAAAAATGAAAAACTGTTTTTT; cdr3_aa: CASTTGKNEKLFF
v_call: TRBV2; clone_size: -; j_call: TRBJ1-1; d_call: -; cdr3_nt: TGTGCCAGCAGTCCGGACTTCCAAGCTTTCTTT; cdr3_aa: CASSPDFQAFF
v_call: TRBV3-1; clone_size: -; j_call: TRBJ2-7; d_call: TRBD2; cdr3_nt: TGTGCCAGCAGCCAAGGTCCGCGACTAGCGGGAGTAAGGGAGCAGTACTTC; cdr3_aa: CASSQGPRLAGVREQYF
v_call: TRBV30; clone_size: -; j_call: TRBJ1-1; d_call: -; cdr3_nt: TGTGCCTGGTCGCCCGGGGGGTACACTGAAGCTTTCTTT; cdr3_aa: CAWSPGGYTEAFF
v_call: TRBV24-1; clone_size: -; j_call: TRBJ2-7; d_call: -; cdr3_nt: TGTGCCACCAGTGATTTGGGGGACACTGGGCCCTCCTACGAGCAGTACTTC; cdr3_aa: CATSDLGDTGPSYEQYF
v_call: TRBV4-1; clone_size: -; j_call: TRBJ1-3; d_call: -; cdr3_nt: TGCGCCAGCAGCCAATACGGGACATTGAGCCCCTCCTCTGGAAACACCATATATTTT; cdr3_aa: CASSQYGTLSPSSGNTIYF
v_call: TRBV5-1; clone_size: once; j_call: TRBJ1-5; d_call: -; cdr3_nt: TGCGCCAGCAGCTTGGGGGGATCGCCGCCCCAGCATTTT; cdr3_aa: CASSLGGSPPQHF
v_call: TRBV5-1; clone_size: -; j_call: TRBJ2-3; d_call: -; cdr3_nt: TGCGCCAGCAGTTACACGCAGCGGGTTGATACGCAGTATTTT; cdr3_aa: CASSYTQRVDTQYF
v_call: TRBV9; clone_size: -; j_call: TRBJ2-5; d_call: TRBD2; cdr3_nt: TGTGCCAGCAGCGCCCGACTAGCGGGGGAGACCCAGTACTTC; cdr3_aa: CASSARLAGETQYF
v_call: TRBV10-3; clone_size: once; j_call: TRBJ2-5; d_call: TRBD2; cdr3_nt: TGTGCCATCAGTGAGAGTGGGCGAGGGCGCGGGGGAGAGACCCAGTACTTC; cdr3_aa: CAISESGRGRGGETQYF
v_call: TRBV12-3/TRBV12-4; clone_size: -; j_call: TRBJ1-1; d_call: -; cdr3_nt: TGTGCCAGCAGTTTAGCAACCCCCTCTGAAGCTTTCTTT; cdr3_aa: CASSLATPSEAFF
v_call: TRBV18; clone_size: -; j_call: TRBJ1-1; d_call: -; cdr3_nt: TGTGCCAGCGTCACCACCCAGAACACTGAAGCTTTCTTT; cdr3_aa: CASVTTQNTEAFF
v_call: TRBV5-6; clone_size: -; j_call: TRBJ2-4; d_call: -; cdr3_nt: TGTGCCAGCAGCTTGGTCGGGACCTCTGACATTCAGTACTTC; cdr3_aa: CASSLVGTSDIQYF
v_call: TRBV11-2; clone_size: once; j_call: TRBJ2-7; d_call: -; cdr3_nt: TGTGCCAGCAGCTTACCGGGAAGCTCCTACGAGCAGTACTTC; cdr3_aa: CASSLPGSSYEQYF
v_call: TRBV18; clone_size: -; j_call: TRBJ2-7; d_call: -; cdr3_nt: TGTGCCAGCTCAACCAGGACGGAAACCTACGAGCAGTACTTC; cdr3_aa: CASSTRTETYEQYF
v_call: TRBV20-1; clone_size: -; j_call: TRBJ2-3; d_call: TRBD2; cdr3_nt: TGCAGTGCTCTACGACTAGCGGGGTTGGTCGGAGATACGCAGTATTTT; cdr3_aa: CSALRLAGLVGDTQYF
v_call: TRBV30; clone_size: -; j_call: TRBJ1-5; d_call: TRBD1; cdr3_nt: TGTGCCTGGAGCCGGACAGGCGCCAATCAGCCCCAGCATTTT; cdr3_aa: CAWSRTGANQPQHF
v_call: TRBV6-1; clone_size: -; j_call: TRBJ2-4; d_call: TRBD1; cdr3_nt: TGTGCCAGCAGTAGACAGGGATCGGGGAGAGAAAACATTCAGTACTTC; cdr3_aa: CASSRQGSGRENIQYF
v_call: TRBV30; clone_size: -; j_call: TRBJ2-1; d_call: TRBD2; cdr3_nt: TGTGCCTGGGGGTTTAGCGGGAGGGCCTACAATGAGCAGTTCTTC; cdr3_aa: CAWGFSGRAYNEQFF
v_call: TRBV2; clone_size: -; j_call: TRBJ1-5; d_call: TRBD1; cdr3_nt: TGTGCCAGCAGCGAACAGGGGGACGGTCAGCCCCAGCATTTT; cdr3_aa: CASSEQGDGQPQHF
v_call: TRBV7-3; clone_size: -; j_call: TRBJ2-5; d_call: TRBD2; cdr3_nt: TGTGCCAGCAGCTTAGGTCCTAGCGGGGGGCTAGAGACCCAGTACTTC; cdr3_aa: CASSLGPSGGLETQYF